This entry concerns a single T cell receptor beta chain. V was shortened by 5 bases and J by 4 bases, with 11 bases between the two germline ends. Germline V gives CDR1 SEHNR, CDR2 FQNEAQ (reference sequence). The CDR3 totals 13 residues. Researchers ran the PCR with 60 Vbeta and 13 Jbeta primers. Generated by immunoSEQ multiplex PCR, the TCRdb table keeps only in-frame clones and is missing some. The sample consists of about 110,000 clones, around three quarters of them appearing once. This specimen comes from a study of cytomegalovirus exposure and HLA in healthy donors. The sample was PBMCs. The clonotype was recovered from a woman aged 25 to 39 in good health and CMV-seronegative. The chain links TRBV7-9 to TRBJ1-2; TRBD1 is a possible D gene (5 bases). The CDR3 loop reads CASSPTDPYGYTF. The CDR3, as DNA: TGTGCCAGCAGCCCGACAGACCCCTATGGCTACACCTTC.